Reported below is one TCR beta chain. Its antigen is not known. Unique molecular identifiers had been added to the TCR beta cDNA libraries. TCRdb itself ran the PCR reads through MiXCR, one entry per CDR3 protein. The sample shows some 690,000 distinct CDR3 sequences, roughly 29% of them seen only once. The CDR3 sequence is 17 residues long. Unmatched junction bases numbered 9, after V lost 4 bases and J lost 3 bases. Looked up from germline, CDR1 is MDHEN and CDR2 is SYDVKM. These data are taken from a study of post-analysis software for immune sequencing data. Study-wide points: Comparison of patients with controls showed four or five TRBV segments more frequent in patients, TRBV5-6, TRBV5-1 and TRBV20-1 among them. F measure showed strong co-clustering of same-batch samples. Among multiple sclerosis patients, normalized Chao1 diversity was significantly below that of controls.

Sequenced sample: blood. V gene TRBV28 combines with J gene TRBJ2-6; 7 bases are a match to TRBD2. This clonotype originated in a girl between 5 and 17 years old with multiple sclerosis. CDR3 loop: CASSSGGRAVGANVLTF. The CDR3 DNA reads TGTGCCAGCAGTTCGGGGGGTCGGGCAGTTGGGGCCAACGTCCTGACTTTC.